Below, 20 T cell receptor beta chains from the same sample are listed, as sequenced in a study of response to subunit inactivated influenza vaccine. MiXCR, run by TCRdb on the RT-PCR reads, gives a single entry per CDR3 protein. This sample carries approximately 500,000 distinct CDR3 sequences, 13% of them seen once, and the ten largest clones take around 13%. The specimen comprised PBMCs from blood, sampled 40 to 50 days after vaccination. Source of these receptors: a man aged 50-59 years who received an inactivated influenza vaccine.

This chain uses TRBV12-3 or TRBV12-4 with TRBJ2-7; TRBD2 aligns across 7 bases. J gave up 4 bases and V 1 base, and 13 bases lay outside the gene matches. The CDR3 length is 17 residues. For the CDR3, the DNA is TGTGCCAGCAGTTTAGATGGCCTGGCGGGAGTTATTTACGAGCAGTACTTC. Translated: CASSLDGLAGVIYEQYF.

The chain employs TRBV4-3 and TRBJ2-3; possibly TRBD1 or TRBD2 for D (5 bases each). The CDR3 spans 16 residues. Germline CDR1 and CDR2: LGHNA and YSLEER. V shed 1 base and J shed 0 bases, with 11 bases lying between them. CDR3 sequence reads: CASSQGDGFSTDTQYF. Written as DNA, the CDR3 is TGCGCCAGCAGCCAAGGGGACGGATTTAGCACAGATACGCAGTATTTT.

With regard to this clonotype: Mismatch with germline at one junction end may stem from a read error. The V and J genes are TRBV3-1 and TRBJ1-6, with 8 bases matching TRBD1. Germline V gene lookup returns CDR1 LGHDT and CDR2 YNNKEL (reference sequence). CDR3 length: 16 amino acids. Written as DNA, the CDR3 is TGTGCCAGCAGCCAAGAACAGGGGGTTTATAATTCACCCCTCCTCTTT. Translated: CASSQEQGVYNSPLLF.

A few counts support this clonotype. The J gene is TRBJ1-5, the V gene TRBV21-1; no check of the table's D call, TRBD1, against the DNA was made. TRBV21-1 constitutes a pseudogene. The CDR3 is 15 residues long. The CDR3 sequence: CASSTDFQGRQPQHF. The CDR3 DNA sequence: TGTGCCAGCAGCACGGATTTTCAGGGGAGGCAGCCCCAGCATTTT.

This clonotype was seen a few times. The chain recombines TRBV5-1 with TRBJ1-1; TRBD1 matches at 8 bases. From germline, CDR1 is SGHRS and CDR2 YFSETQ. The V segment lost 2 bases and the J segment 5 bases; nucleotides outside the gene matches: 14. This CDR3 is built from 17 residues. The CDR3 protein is CASSFGYSRGRNTEAFF. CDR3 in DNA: TGCGCCAGCAGCTTCGGGTATAGCAGGGGGCGGAATACTGAAGCTTTCTTT.

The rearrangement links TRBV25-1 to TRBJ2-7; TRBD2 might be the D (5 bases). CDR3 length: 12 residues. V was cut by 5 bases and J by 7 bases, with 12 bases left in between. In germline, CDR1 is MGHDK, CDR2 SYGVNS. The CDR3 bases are TGTGCCAGCAGTAACGGGATCCGGGAGCAGTACTTC. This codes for CASSNGIREQYF.

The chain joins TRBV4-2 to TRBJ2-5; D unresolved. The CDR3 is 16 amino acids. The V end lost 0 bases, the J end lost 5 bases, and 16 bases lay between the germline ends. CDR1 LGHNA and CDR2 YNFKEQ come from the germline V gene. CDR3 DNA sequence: TGTGCCAGCAGCCAAGATTCGGGCTTGTCCGGGGAGACCCAGTACTTC. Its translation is CASSQDSGLSGETQYF.

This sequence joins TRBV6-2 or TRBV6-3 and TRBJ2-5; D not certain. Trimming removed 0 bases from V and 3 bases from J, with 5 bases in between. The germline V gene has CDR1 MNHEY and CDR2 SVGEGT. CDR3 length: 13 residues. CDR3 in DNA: TGTGCCAGCAGTTACTCGCCAAAAGAGACCCAGTACTTC. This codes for CASSYSPKETQYF.

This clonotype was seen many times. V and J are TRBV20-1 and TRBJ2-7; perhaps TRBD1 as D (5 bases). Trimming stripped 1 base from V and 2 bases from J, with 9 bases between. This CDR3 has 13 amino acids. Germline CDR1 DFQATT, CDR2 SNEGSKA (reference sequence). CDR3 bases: TGCAGTGCTAGAGGCCAGGGTCCCTACGAGCAGTACTTC. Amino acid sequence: CSARGQGPYEQYF.

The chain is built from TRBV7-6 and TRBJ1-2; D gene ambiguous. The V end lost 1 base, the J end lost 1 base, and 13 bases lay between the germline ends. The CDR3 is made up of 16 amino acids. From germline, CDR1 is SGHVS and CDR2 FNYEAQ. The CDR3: CASSLGLRGINYGYTF. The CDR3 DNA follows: TGTGCCAGCAGCTTAGGGCTCCGGGGTATTAACTATGGCTACACCTTC.

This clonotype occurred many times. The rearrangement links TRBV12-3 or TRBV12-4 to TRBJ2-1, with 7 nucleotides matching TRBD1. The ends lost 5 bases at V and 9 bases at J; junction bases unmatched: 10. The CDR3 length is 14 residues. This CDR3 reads CASSPRQGWTEQFF. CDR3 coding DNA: TGTGCCAGCAGTCCGCGACAGGGTTGGACTGAGCAGTTCTTC.

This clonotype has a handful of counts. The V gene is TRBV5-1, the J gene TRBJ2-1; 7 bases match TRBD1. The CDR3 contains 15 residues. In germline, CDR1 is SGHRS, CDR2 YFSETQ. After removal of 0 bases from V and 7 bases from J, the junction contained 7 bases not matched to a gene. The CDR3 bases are TGCGCCAGCAGCTTGGACGGACAGGAAGGAAATGAGCAGTTCTTC. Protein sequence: CASSLDGQEGNEQFF. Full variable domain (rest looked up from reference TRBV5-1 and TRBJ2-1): KAGVTQTPRYLIKTRGQQVTLSCSPISGHRSVSWYQQTPGQGLQFLFEYFSETQRNKGNFPGRFSGRQFSNSRSEMNVSTLELGDSALYLCASSLDGQEGNEQFFGPGTRLTVL.

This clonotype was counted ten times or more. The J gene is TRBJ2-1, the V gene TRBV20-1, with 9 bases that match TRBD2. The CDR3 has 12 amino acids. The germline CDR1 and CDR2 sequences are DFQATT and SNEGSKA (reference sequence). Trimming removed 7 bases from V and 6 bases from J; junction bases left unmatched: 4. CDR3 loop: CSEGGRANEQFF. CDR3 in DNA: TGCAGTGAGGGCGGGAGGGCCAATGAGCAGTTCTTC.

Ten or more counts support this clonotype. The CDR3 loop is CSARKMETQYF. CDR3 DNA: TGCAGTGCTAGGAAGATGGAGACCCAGTACTTC. The chain recombines TRBV20-1 with TRBJ2-5, with unresolved D. This CDR3 has 11 residues. V was clipped by 3 bases and J by 5 bases, with 7 bases between them. Germline values: CDR1 DFQATT, CDR2 SNEGSKA (reference sequence).

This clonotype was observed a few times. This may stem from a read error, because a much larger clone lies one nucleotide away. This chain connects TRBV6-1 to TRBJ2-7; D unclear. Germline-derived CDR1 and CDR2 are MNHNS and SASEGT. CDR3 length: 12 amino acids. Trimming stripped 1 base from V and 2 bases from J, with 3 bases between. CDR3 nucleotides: TGTGCCAGCAGTGAAGTCACCTACGAGCAGTACTTC. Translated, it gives CASSEVTYEQYF.

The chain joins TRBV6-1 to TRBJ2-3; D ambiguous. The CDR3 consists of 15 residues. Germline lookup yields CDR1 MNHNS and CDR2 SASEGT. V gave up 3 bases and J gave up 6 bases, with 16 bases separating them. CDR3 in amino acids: CASSDAATLRDTQYF. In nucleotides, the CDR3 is TGTGCCAGCAGTGACGCGGCTACCCTCAGGGATACGCAGTATTTT.

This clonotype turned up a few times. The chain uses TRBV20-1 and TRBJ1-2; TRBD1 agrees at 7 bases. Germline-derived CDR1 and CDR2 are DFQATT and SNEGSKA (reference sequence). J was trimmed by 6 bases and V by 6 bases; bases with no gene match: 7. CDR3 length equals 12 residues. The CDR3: CSAKTGQHGYTF. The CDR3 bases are TGCAGTGCAAAAACGGGACAGCATGGCTACACCTTC.

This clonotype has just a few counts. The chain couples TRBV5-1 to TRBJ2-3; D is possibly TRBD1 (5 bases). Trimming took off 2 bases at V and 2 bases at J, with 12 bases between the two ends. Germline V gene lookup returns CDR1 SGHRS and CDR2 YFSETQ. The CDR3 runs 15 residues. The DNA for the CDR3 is TGCGCCAGCAGCTTTAGGGGTCCGGACACAGATACGCAGTATTTT. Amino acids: CASSFRGPDTDTQYF.

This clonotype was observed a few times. The CDR3 sequence is CAISSGGRGTEAFF. The CDR3 region has the DNA TGTGCCATCAGTTCAGGGGGCCGGGGCACTGAAGCTTTCTTT. This chain connects TRBV10-3 to TRBJ1-1; TRBD1 agrees at 8 bases. Germline values: CDR1 ENHRY, CDR2 SYGVKD. Trimming cost V 5 bases and J 4 bases; bases outside gene matches: 6. The CDR3 spans 14 residues.

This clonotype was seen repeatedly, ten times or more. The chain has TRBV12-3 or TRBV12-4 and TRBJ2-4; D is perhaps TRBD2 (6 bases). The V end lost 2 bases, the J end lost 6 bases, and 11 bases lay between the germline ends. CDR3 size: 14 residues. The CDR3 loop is CASSLTGGLNIQYF. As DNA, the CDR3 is TGTGCCAGCAGTTTAACTGGGGGGTTAAACATTCAGTACTTC.